The clone carrying this T cell receptor (beta chain) was detected only a few times. The data belong to a study of blood T cell repertoires in COVID-19. Whole-study context: T cells, B-cell-depleted T cells, or PBMCs supplied cDNA or gDNA.

V lost 2 bases and J lost 5; bases outside the gene matches: 9. The CDR3 runs 16 residues. CDR1 SGHRS and CDR2 YFSETQ come from the germline V gene. All enrollees were about 18 to 100 years old and from around 25 US areas. Assignments of participants to cohorts depended upon their own reported clinical history. The authors' processing: Reference gene primer amplification in the assay estimated nucleated cell counts. Here immunoSEQ multiplex PCR was the method, and the copy in TCRdb shows in-frame clones only, minus some. The V and J calls and clone size were taken over from that table, and D and trimming were inferred from the DNA. The sample holds over 350,000 clones, roughly 88% seen once.

Sequencing was carried out using PBMCs or T cells enriched from blood (not recorded which). The V call is TRBV5-1, the J call TRBJ2-1; 8 nucleotides align to TRBD1. This sequence originates from a woman in her twenties or thirties with acute COVID-19. The CDR3 DNA sequence: TGCGCCAGCAGCTTAGCCCCGGGACAGGCTAACAATGAGCAGTTCTTC. This encodes CASSLAPGQANNEQFF.